One sample yielded the 16 T cell receptor beta chains listed below, sequenced in a study of OX40 agonist ivuxolimab in advanced cancers. Profiled with immunoSEQ multiplex PCR; TCRdb holds only in-frame clones, not every one. The sample carries about 22,000 clones, approximately 87% recorded once. The material was CD4+ or CD8+ T cells sorted from blood, obtained in a trial of the OX40 agonist ivuxolimab. The receptors originated from an adult with an advanced solid tumor such as melanoma, head and neck, liver or kidney cancer.

V usage is TRBV6-1 and J usage is TRBJ2-1; perhaps TRBD2 as D (6 bases). The V gene lost 3 bases and the J gene lost 2 bases, with 11 bases spanning the gap. Germline V CDR1 and CDR2: MNHNS, SASEGT. The CDR3 sequence is 15 residues long. CDR3 loop: CASSEYGSPYNEQFF. The CDR3 DNA is TGTGCCAGCAGTGAGTACGGGAGTCCCTACAATGAGCAGTTCTTC.

The V call is TRBV28, the J call TRBJ2-1; D remains ambiguous. Trimming removed 0 bases from V and 10 bases from J, with 7 bases in between. Germline V gene sequence: CDR1 MDHEN, CDR2 SYDVKM. The CDR3 spans 12 residues. CDR3 bases: TGTGCCAGCAGTTTATGGTGGGAAGAGCAGTTCTTC. Translating gives CASSLWWEEQFF.

The chain employs TRBV5-4 and TRBJ1-1, with 7 bases identical to TRBD1. Germline CDR1 and CDR2: SGHNT and YYREEE (reference sequence). The CDR3 length is 15 residues. The trim removed 3 bases at V and 4 bases at J, leaving 9 bases unmatched. CDR3 nucleotide sequence: TGTGCCAGCAGCTCTCTCGGGCAGGGGGTCACTGAAGCTTTCTTT. This encodes CASSSLGQGVTEAFF. Full variable domain (rest looked up from reference TRBV5-4 and TRBJ1-1): ETGVTQSPTHLIKTRGQQVTLRCSSQSGHNTVSWYQQALGQGPQFIFQYYREEENGRGNFPPRFSGLQFPNYSSELNVNALELDDSALYLCASSSLGQGVTEAFFGQGTRLTVV.

There are a few counts of this clone. The gene calls are TRBV28 and TRBJ2-5; no definite D call. Trimming removed 5 bases at V and 3 bases at J, with 13 bases between. This CDR3 has 14 residues. Looked up from germline, CDR1 is MDHEN and CDR2 is SYDVKM. CDR3 DNA: TGTGCCAGCAGTCCCCCCTTAGTGGAAGAGACCCAGTACTTC. Translation: CASSPPLVEETQYF.

The J gene is TRBJ2-7, the V gene TRBV10-3; 7 nucleotides align to TRBD2. The CDR3 covers 15 residues. The V and J ends lost 2 bases and 2 bases, in that order; junction bases with no gene match: 6. CDR1 ENHRY and CDR2 SYGVKD come from the germline V gene. The CDR3 sequence is CAISEASSGTYEQYF. Here the CDR3 DNA reads TGTGCCATCAGTGAGGCGTCTAGCGGTACCTACGAGCAGTACTTC.

The count of this clone is one. This chain joins TRBV6-5 and TRBJ2-3, with 8 nucleotides matching TRBD2. V lost 6 bases and J lost 2; bases outside the gene matches: 4. This CDR3 is 14 amino acids long. Germline loops: CDR1 MNHEY, CDR2 SVGAGI. The CDR3: CASRLAALTDTQYF. CDR3 sequence (DNA): TGTGCCAGCAGACTAGCGGCCCTCACAGATACGCAGTATTTT.

The chain is built from TRBV2 and TRBJ2-2; D may be TRBD1 or TRBD2 (5 bases each). The germline V gene has CDR1 SNHLY and CDR2 FYNNEI. V lost 5 bases, J lost 6 bases, and 10 bases lay in between. The CDR3 loop spans 13 amino acids. In nucleotides, the CDR3 is TGTGCCAGCAGTTGGGGGAGCCCCGGGGAGCTGTTTTTT. This codes for CASSWGSPGELFF.

The V gene is TRBV7-2, the J gene TRBJ1-1; D gene ambiguous. The CDR3 covers 14 residues. Trimming took 2 bases from V and 1 from J, leaving 8 bases between them. Germline loops: CDR1 SGHTA, CDR2 FQGNSA. The CDR3 DNA follows: TGTGCCAGCAGCTTAAGCGCACCGAACACTGAAGCTTTCTTT. Its protein is CASSLSAPNTEAFF.

This chain links TRBV18 with TRBJ2-5; perhaps TRBD1 as D (5 bases). The CDR3 has 13 residues. Germline-derived CDR1 and CDR2 are KGHSH and LQKENI. The V and J ends lost 3 bases and 3 bases respectively, with 8 bases between them. The CDR3 loop is CASSPVGEETQYF. The CDR3 bases are TGTGCCAGCTCACCCGTAGGGGAAGAGACCCAGTACTTC.

The chain joins TRBV7-2 to TRBJ2-7, with 8 bases lining up with TRBD2. The V and J ends lost 4 bases and 2 bases, in that order; junction bases with no gene match: 7. The CDR3 is made up of 15 amino acids. The germline gives CDR1 SGHTA, CDR2 FQGNSA. The CDR3 nucleotides are TGTGCCAGCAGCTACCTAGCGGGCACGGCCTACGAGCAGTACTTC. It translates to CASSYLAGTAYEQYF.

The chain employs TRBV28 and TRBJ2-2, with unresolved D. The CDR3 loop spans 13 amino acids. Per the germline V gene, CDR1 is MDHEN and CDR2 is SYDVKM. Deletions cut 5 bases from V and 6 bases from J, with 10 bases between. CDR3 loop: CASSQSNAGELFF. CDR3 in DNA: TGTGCCAGCAGTCAAAGTAACGCCGGGGAGCTGTTTTTT. Using reference TRBV28 and TRBJ2-2 for the parts outside the CDR3, the full variable domain is DVKVTQSSRYLVKRTGEKVFLECVQDMDHENMFWYRQDPGLGLRLIYFSYDVKMKEKGDIPEGYSVSREKKERFSLILESASTNQTSMYLCASSQSNAGELFFGEGSRLTVL.

The chain recombines TRBV5-4 with TRBJ2-7; 14 bases line up with TRBD2. The CDR3 length is 14 residues. V trimming: 4 bases; J trimming: 6 bases; junction bases outside the gene matches: 3. Germline CDR1 SGHNT, CDR2 YYREEE (reference sequence). CDR3 sequence: CASSPGLAGGEQYF. CDR3 DNA sequence: TGTGCCAGCAGCCCAGGACTAGCGGGAGGCGAGCAGTACTTC.

This chain links TRBV9 with TRBJ1-2; D perhaps matches TRBD1 (6 bases). V lost 4 bases and J lost 4, with 14 bases in between. Germline V gene data show CDR1 as SGDLS and CDR2 as YYNGEE. The CDR3 sequence is 14 residues long. The CDR3 coding sequence is TGTGCCAGCAGCCCCCAACAGGGCCTCTATGGCTACACCTTC. It encodes CASSPQQGLYGYTF.

This chain links TRBV27 with TRBJ2-1, with 7 bases aligning to TRBD2. This CDR3 has 16 amino acids. Germline CDR1 MNHEY, CDR2 SMNVEV (reference sequence). V lost 5 bases, J lost 7 bases, and 14 bases stayed unmatched. CDR3 region: CASSPPSGPNLNEQFF. The CDR3 DNA is TGTGCCAGCAGTCCCCCTAGCGGACCTAATTTAAATGAGCAGTTCTTC.

The rearrangement joins TRBV19 to TRBJ2-7; the D gene is possibly TRBD2 (5 bases). The CDR3 has 13 amino acids. V lost 6 bases and J 2 bases, leaving 11 bases between the germline ends. Germline CDR1 LNHDA, CDR2 SQIVND (reference sequence). The CDR3 spells CASRGEEAYEQYF. CDR3 sequence (DNA): TGTGCCAGTAGGGGTGAGGAGGCCTACGAGCAGTACTTC. Together with reference TRBV19 and TRBJ2-7, the CDR3 gives the full variable domain: DGGITQSPKYLFRKEGQNVTLSCEQNLNHDAMYWYRQDPGQGLRLIYYSQIVNDFQKGDIAEGYSVSREKKESFPLTVTSAQKNPTAFYLCASRGEEAYEQYFGPGTRLTVT.

This chain uses TRBV6-5 with TRBJ1-3, with 8 bases identical to TRBD1. The CDR3 sequence is 15 residues long. Germline values: CDR1 MNHEY, CDR2 SVGAGI. Unmatched junction bases numbered 1, after V lost 2 bases and J lost 1 base. Here the CDR3 reads CASSYGQGSGNTIYF. CDR3 in DNA: TGTGCCAGCAGTTACGGACAGGGATCTGGAAACACCATATATTTT.